The T cell receptor (beta chain) under discussion was sequenced for a study of long-term antiretroviral therapy in people with HIV. The CDR3 extends over 15 amino acids. V lost 3 bases to trimming and J lost 5 bases, with 16 bases between them. Germline V gene sequence: CDR1 KGHSH, CDR2 LQKENI. Investigators performed immunoSEQ version v3.0 at survey level. Assay used: immunoSEQ multiplex PCR; TCRdb lists only in-frame clones, some missing. The sample consists of approximately 15,000 clones, roughly nine tenths of them appearing once. The sequenced sample was unsorted PBMCs, obtained 0.3 years after starting antiretroviral therapy. The V call is TRBV18, the J call TRBJ2-5; D possibly corresponds to TRBD1 (6 bases). The receptor was isolated from a man aged 55-75 years with HIV. The chain's CDR3 is CASSPPDRFGETQYF. The DNA of the CDR3 is TGTGCCAGCTCACCGCCTGACAGGTTTGGGGAGACCCAGTACTTC.